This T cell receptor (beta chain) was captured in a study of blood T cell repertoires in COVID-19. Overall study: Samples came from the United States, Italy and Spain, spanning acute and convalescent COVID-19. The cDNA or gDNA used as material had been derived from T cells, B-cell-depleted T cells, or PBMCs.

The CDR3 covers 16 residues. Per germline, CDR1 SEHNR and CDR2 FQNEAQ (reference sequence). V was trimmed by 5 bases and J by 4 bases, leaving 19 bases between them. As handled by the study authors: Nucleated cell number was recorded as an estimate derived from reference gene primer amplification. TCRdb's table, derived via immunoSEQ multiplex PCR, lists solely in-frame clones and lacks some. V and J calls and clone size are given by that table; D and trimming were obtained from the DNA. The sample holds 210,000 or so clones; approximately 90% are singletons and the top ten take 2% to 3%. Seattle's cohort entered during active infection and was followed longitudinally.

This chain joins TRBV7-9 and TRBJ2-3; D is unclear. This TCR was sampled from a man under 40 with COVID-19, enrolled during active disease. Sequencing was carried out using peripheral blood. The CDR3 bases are TGTGCCAGCAGCGCGAGCTGGGCCGAGTACGCAGATACGCAGTATTTT. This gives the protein CASSASWAEYADTQYF.